This T cell receptor beta chain was profiled in a study of blood T cell repertoires in COVID-19. Study as a whole: Nucleic acid was either cDNA or gDNA, and it came from T cells, B-cell-depleted T cells, or PBMCs.

The germline CDR1 and CDR2 sequences are GTSNPN and SVGIG (reference sequence). V dropped 0 bases and J dropped 6; count of bases not matched to a gene: 4. CDR3 length: 14 amino acids. Assay used: immunoSEQ multiplex PCR; TCRdb lists only in-frame clones, some missing. The table records about 270,000 clones, approximately 81% of them present only once. Material: peripheral blood. This chain uses TRBV30 with TRBJ2-2; 7 bases are a match to TRBD1. The receptor was isolated from a woman between 18 and 30 years old with acute or convalescent COVID-19. CDR3 nucleotide sequence: TGTGCCTGGAGTGTGACAGGGTTCCCCGGGGAGCTGTTTTTT. Translated, it gives CAWSVTGFPGELFF.